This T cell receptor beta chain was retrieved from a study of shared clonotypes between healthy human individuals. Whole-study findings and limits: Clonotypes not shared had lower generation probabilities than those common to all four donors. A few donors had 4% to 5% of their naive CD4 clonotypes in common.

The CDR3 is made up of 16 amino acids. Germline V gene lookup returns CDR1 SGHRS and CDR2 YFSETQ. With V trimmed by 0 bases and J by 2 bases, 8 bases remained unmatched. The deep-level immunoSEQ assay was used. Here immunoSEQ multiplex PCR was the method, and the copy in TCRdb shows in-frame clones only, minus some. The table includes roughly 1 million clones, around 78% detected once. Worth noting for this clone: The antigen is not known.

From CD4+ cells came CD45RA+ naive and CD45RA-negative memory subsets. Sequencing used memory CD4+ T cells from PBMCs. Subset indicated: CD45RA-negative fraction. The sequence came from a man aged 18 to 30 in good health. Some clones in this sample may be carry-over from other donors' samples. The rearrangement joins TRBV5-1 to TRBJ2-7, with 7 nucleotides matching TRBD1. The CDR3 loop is CASSLDFRTGAYEQYF. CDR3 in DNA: TGCGCCAGCAGCTTGGATTTTAGGACAGGCGCCTACGAGCAGTACTTC.